The following is a T cell receptor beta chain sequence with its context. The antigen remains undetermined. Germline V gene sequence: CDR1 MGHRA, CDR2 YSYEKL. This CDR3 contains 18 residues. The V and J ends lost 3 bases and 0 bases respectively, with 18 bases between them. The sample is drawn from a study of cytomegalovirus exposure and HLA in healthy donors. Study-level results: Beyond CMV serostatus, there was no information to go on about immune exposure. In a later analysis, V- and J-gene trimming of beta chains associated with a DCLRE1C missense variant, replicated independently.

The PCR contained 60 Vbeta and 13 Jbeta primers. This table comes from immunoSEQ multiplex PCR, and its TCRdb copy is limited to in-frame clones, with some not included. The sample carries under 200,000 clones, 75% recorded once. The TCR comes from a woman aged 40 to 50 in good health and CMV-seropositive. Sequenced material: PBMCs. This chain connects TRBV4-1 to TRBJ1-3; tentative D call: TRBD1 (5 bases). CDR3 sequence: CASSQFSYTGFSGNTIYF. The CDR3 DNA follows: TGCGCCAGCAGCCAGTTCTCCTACACAGGCTTCTCTGGAAACACCATATATTTT.